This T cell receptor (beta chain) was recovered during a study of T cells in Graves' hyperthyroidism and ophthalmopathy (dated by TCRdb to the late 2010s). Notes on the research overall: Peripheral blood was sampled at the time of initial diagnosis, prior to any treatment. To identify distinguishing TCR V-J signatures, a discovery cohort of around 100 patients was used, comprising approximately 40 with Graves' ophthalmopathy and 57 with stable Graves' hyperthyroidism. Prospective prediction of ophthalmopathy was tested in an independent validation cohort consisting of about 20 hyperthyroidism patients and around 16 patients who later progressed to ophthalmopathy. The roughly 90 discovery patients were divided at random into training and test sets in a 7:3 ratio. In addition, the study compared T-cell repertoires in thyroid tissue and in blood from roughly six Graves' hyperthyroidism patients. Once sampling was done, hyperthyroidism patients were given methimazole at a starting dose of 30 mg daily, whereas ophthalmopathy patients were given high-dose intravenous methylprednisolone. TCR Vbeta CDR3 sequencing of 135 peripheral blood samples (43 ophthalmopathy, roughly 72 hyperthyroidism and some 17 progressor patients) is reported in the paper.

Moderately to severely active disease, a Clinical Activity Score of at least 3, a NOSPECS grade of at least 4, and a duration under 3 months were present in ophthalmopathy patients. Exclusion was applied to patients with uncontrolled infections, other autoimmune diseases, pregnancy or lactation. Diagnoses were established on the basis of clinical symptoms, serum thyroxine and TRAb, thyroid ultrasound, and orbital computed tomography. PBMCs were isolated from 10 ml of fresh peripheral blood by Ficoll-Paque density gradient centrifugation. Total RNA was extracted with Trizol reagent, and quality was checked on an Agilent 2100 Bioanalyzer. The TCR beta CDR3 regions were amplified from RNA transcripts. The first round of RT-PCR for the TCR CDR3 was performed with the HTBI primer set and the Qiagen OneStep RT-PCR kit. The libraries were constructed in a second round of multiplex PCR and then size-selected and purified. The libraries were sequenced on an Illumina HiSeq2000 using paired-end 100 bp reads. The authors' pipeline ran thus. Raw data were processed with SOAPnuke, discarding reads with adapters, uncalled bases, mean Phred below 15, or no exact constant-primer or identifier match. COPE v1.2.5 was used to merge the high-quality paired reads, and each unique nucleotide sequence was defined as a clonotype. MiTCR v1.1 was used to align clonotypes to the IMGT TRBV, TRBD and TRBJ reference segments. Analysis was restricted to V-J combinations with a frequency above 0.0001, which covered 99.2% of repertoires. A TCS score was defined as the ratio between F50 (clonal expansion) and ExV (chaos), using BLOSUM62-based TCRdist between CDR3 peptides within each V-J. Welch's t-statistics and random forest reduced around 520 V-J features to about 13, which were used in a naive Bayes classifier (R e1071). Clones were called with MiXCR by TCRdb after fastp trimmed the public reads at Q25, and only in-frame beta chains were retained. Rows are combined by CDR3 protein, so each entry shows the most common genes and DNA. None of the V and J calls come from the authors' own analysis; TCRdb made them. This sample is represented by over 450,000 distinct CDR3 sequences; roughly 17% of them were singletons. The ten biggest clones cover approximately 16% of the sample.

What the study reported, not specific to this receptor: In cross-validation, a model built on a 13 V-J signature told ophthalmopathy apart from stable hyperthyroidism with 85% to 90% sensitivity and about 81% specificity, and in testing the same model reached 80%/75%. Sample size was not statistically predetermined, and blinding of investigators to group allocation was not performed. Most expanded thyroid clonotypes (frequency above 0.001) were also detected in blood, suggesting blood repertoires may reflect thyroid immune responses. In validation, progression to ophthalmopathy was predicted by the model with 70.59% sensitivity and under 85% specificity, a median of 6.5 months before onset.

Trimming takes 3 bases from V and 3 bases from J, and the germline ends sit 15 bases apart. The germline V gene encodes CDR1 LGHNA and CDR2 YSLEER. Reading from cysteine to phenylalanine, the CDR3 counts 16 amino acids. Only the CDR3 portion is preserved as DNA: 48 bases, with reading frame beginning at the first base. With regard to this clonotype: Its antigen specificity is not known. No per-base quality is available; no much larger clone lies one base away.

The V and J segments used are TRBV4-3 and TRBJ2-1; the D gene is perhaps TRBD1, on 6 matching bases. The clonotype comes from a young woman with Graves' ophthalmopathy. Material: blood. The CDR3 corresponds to CASSQHRVGLYNEQFF. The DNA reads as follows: TGCGCCAGCAGCCAGCACAGGGTAGGACTCTACAATGAGCAGTTCTTC.